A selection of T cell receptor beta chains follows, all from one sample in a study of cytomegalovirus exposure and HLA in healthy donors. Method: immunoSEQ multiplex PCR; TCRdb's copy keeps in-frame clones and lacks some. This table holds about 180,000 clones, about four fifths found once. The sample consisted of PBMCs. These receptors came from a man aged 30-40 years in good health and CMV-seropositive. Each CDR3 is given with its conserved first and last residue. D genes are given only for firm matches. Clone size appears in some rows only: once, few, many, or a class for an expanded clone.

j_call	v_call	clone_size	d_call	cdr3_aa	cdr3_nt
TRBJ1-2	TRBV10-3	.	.	CAITDDRLYGYTF	TGTGCCATCACCGACGACAGGCTTTATGGCTACACCTTC
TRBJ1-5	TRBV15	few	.	CATSDTGYSNQPQHF	TGTGCCACCAGCGATACAGGTTATAGCAATCAGCCCCAGCATTTT
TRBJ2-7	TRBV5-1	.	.	CASSSGLREAEQYF	TGCGCCAGCAGCTCGGGACTTAGGGAGGCCGAGCAGTACTTC
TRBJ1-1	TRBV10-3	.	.	CAISETAKVGEAFF	TGTGCCATCAGTGAAACAGCTAAGGTTGGGGAAGCTTTCTTT
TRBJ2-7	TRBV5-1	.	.	CASKGLSSSYEQYF	TGCGCCAGCAAGGGACTGTCAAGCTCCTACGAGCAGTACTTC
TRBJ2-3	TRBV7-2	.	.	CASSPRSADTQYF	TGTGCCAGCAGCCCCCGTAGCGCAGATACGCAGTATTTT
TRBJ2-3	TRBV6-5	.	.	CASSSVLLTDTQYF	TGTGCCAGCAGTTCCGTACTCCTTACAGATACGCAGTATTTT
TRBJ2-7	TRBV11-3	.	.	CASSLGGGQVSYEQYF	TGTGCCAGCAGCTTAGGGGGAGGACAGGTCTCCTACGAGCAGTACTTC
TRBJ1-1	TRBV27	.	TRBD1	CASDSGARGLSTEAFF	TGTGCCAGCGATTCGGGGGCCAGGGGGTTGAGCACTGAAGCTTTCTTT
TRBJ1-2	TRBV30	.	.	CAWGGWGLAVGYTF	TGTGCCTGGGGGGGCTGGGGTCTCGCTGTCGGCTACACCTTC
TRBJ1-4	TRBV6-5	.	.	CASSYVMNEKLFF	TGTGCCAGCAGTTACGTTATGAATGAAAAACTGTTTTTT
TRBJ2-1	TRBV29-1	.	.	CSVEGGNEQFF	TGCAGCGTTGAAGGAGGCAATGAGCAGTTCTTC
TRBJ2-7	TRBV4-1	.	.	CASSWDSSREQYF	TGCGCCAGCAGCTGGGACTCCTCTCGGGAGCAGTACTTC
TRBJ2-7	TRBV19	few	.	CAPNRRRAVEQYF	TGTGCCCCAAACCGTCGCAGGGCGGTCGAGCAGTACTTC
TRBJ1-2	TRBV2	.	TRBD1	CASSGTGLGYTF	TGTGCCAGCAGTGGGACAGGGCTTGGCTACACCTTC
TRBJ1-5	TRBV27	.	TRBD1	CATAGQGAGDQPQHF	TGTGCCACCGCGGGACAGGGGGCCGGGGATCAGCCCCAGCATTTT
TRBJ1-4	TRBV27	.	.	CASSSRQADDEKLFF	TGTGCCAGCAGTTCCAGACAGGCCGACGATGAAAAACTGTTTTTT
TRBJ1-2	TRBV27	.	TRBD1	CASSRDRDRGYTF	TGTGCCAGCAGCCGGGACAGGGACCGGGGCTACACCTTC
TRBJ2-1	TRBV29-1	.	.	CSAGSGEQFF	TGCAGCGCTGGGAGCGGCGAGCAGTTCTTC
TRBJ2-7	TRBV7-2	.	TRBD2	CASSPTSTAVGREQYF	TGTGCCAGCAGCCCTACTTCTACGGCCGTCGGGAGGGAGCAGTACTTC
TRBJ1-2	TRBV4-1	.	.	CASSPQNNYGYTF	TGCGCCAGCAGCCCACAGAATAACTATGGCTACACCTTC
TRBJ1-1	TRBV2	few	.	CASSEGGGAAFF	TGTGCCAGCAGTGAAGGGGGGGGCGCAGCTTTCTTT
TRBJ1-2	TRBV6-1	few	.	CASSEGTAYGYTF	TGTGCCAGCAGTGAAGGGACAGCCTATGGCTACACCTTC
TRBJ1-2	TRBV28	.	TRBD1	CASTPSGTGKITF	TGTGCCAGCACCCCCTCAGGGACAGGGAAGATCACCTTC
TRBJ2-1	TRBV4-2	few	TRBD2	CASSHGVFGRAGNEQFF	TGTGCCAGCAGCCACGGTGTATTTGGGAGGGCCGGGAATGAGCAGTTCTTC
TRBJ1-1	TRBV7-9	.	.	CASSFLLRGGVAFF	TGTGCCAGCAGCTTCCTTCTTCGGGGCGGGGTAGCTTTCTTT
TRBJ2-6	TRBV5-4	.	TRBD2	CASSYGLAGARSGANVLTF	TGTGCCAGCAGCTATGGACTAGCGGGAGCGCGCTCTGGGGCCAACGTCCTGACTTTC
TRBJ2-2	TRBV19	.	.	CASSSGTNTGELFF	TGTGCCAGTAGCTCCGGGACGAACACCGGGGAGCTGTTTTTT
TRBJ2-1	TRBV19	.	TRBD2	CASSIVTSGVYNEQFF	TGTGCCAGTAGTATAGTAACTAGCGGGGTCTACAATGAGCAGTTCTTC
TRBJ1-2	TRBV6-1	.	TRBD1	CASSEDRDSGYTF	TGTGCCAGCAGTGAGGACAGGGACTCTGGCTACACCTTC
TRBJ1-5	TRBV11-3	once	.	CASSLGADQPQHF	TGTGCCAGCAGCTTAGGGGCAGATCAGCCCCAGCATTTT
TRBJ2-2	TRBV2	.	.	CASSEVPGLNTGELFF	TGTGCCAGCAGTGAAGTACCAGGCCTCAACACCGGGGAGCTGTTTTTT
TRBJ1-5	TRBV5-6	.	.	CASSIKGGSNQPQHF	TGTGCCAGCAGCATCAAAGGAGGTAGCAATCAGCCCCAGCATTTT
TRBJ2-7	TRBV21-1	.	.	CASSLDRVYEQYF	TGTGCCAGCAGCCTTGACAGGGTATACGAGCAGTACTTC
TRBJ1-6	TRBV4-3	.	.	CASSPLGQVENSPLHF	TGCGCCAGCAGCCCACTGGGGCAGGTGGAGAATTCACCCCTCCACTTT
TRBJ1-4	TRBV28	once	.	CASSWGANEKLFF	TGTGCCAGCAGTTGGGGGGCTAATGAAAAACTGTTTTTT
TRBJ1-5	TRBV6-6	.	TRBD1	CASSYEQGAYQPQHF	TGTGCCAGCAGTTATGAACAGGGGGCATATCAGCCCCAGCATTTT
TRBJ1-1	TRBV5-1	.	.	CASSLAPGLNTEAFF	TGCGCCAGCAGCTTGGCCCCAGGGCTGAACACTGAAGCTTTCTTT
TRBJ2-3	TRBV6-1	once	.	CASSVEQGLGTDTQYF	TGTGCCAGCAGTGTCGAACAGGGCCTCGGCACAGATACGCAGTATTTT
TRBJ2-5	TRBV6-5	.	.	CASGTEETQYF	TGTGCCAGCGGTACGGAAGAGACCCAGTACTTC
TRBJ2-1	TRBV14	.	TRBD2	CASSLRAGGGEQFF	TGTGCCAGCAGCCTCAGAGCGGGGGGGGGTGAGCAGTTCTTC
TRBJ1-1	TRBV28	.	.	CASSPGTFEAFF	TGTGCCAGCAGCCCCGGGACTTTTGAAGCTTTCTTT
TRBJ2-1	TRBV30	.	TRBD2	CAWSPTNPIAGGSGQFF	TGTGCCTGGAGTCCAACAAACCCAATAGCGGGAGGATCAGGGCAGTTCTTC
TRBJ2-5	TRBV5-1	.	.	CASSLRGREGETQYF	TGCGCCAGCAGCTTAAGGGGCAGGGAAGGGGAGACCCAGTACTTC
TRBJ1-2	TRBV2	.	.	CASSESDRRFPFVYGYTF	TGTGCCAGCAGTGAAAGTGATCGCAGGTTCCCCTTTGTCTATGGCTACACCTTC
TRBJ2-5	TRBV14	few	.	CASSQDMGRAQETQYF	TGTGCCAGCAGCCAAGATATGGGCAGGGCTCAAGAGACCCAGTACTTC
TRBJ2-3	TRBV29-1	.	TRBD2	CSVAGRAMDTQYF	TGCAGCGTTGCCGGGAGGGCCATGGATACGCAGTATTTT
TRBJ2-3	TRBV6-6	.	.	CASRSFGASTDTQYF	TGTGCCAGCAGATCCTTCGGAGCTAGCACAGATACGCAGTATTTT
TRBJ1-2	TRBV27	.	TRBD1	CASSPTGGRPGEGYTF	TGTGCCAGCAGTCCTACAGGGGGGCGCCCGGGAGAGGGCTACACCTTC
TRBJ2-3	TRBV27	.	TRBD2	CASSLNGGSTQYF	TGTGCCAGCAGTTTAAACGGGGGGTCTACGCAGTATTTT
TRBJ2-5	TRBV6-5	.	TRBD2	CASSYSQGGQETQYF	TGTGCCAGCAGTTACTCCCAGGGAGGGCAAGAGACCCAGTACTTC
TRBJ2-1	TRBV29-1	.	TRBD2	CSVRARGGLNEQFF	TGCAGCGTTCGTGCCCGGGGGGGCCTTAATGAGCAGTTCTTC
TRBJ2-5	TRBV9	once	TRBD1	CASSPGTGLGQETQYF	TGTGCCAGCAGCCCCGGGACAGGTCTTGGGCAAGAGACCCAGTACTTC
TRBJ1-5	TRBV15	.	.	CATSRASNQPQHF	TGTGCCACCAGCAGAGCGAGCAATCAGCCCCAGCATTTT
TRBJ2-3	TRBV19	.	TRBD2	CASSEPSGYTDTQYF	TGTGCCAGTAGTGAGCCTAGCGGATACACAGATACGCAGTATTTT
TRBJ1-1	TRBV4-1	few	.	CASSLLPMRETEAFF	TGCGCCAGCAGCCTTCTGCCCATGCGGGAAACTGAAGCTTTCTTT
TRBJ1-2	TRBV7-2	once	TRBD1	CASSSPAGGRHGYTF	TGTGCCAGCAGCTCCCCGGCAGGGGGCAGACATGGCTACACCTTC
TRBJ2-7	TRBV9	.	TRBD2	CASSVAERGTSYEQYF	TGTGCCAGCAGCGTAGCGGAGCGGGGGACCTCCTACGAGCAGTACTTC